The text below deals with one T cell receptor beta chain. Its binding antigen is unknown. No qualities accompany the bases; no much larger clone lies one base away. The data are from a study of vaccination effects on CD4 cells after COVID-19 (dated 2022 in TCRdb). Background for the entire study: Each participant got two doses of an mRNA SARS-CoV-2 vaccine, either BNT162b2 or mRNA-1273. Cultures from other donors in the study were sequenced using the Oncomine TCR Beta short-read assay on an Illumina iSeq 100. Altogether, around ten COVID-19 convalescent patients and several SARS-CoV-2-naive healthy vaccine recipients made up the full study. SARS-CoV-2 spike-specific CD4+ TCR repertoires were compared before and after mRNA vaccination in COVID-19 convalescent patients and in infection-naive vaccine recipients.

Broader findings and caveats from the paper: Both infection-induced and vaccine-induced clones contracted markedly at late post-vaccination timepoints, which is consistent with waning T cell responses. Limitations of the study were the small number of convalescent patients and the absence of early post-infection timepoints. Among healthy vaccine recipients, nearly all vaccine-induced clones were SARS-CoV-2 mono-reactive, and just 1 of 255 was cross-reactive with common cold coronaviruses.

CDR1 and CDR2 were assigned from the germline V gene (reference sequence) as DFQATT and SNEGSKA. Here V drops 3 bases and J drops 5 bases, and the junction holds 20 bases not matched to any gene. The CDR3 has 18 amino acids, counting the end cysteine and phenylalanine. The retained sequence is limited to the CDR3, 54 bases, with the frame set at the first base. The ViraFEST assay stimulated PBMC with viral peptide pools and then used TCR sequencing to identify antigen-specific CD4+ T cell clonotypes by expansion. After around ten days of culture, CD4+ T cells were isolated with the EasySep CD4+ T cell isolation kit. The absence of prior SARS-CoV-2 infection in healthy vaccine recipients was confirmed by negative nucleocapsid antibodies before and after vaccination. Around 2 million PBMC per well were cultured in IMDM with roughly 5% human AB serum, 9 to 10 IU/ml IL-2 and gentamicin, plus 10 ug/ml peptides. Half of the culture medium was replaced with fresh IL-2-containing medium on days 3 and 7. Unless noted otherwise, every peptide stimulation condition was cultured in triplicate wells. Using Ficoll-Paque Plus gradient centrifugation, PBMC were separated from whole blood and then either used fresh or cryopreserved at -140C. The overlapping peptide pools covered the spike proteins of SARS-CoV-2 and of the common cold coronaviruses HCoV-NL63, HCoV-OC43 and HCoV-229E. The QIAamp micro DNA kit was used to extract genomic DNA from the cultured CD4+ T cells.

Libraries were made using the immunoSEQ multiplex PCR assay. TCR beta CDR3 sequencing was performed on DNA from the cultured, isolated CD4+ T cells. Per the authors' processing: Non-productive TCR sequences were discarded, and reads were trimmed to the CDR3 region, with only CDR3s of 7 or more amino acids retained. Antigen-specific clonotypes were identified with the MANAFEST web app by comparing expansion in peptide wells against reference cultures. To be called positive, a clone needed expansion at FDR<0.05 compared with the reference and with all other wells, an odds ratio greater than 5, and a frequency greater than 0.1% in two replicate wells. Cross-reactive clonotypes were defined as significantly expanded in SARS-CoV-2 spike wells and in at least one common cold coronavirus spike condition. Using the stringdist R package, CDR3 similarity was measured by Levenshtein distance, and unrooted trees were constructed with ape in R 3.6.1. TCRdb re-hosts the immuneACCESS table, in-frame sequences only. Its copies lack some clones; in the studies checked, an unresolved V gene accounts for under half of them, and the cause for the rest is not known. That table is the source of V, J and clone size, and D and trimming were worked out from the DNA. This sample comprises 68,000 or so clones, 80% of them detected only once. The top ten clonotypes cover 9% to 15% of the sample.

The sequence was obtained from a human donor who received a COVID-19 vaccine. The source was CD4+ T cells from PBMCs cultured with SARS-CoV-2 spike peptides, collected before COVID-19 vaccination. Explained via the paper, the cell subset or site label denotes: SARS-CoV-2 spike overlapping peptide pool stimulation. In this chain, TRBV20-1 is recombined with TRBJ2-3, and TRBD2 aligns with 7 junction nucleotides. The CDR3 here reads CSASKGSSSGVGRDTQYF. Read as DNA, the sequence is TGCAGTGCTAGTAAGGGGTCTTCGAGCGGGGTAGGTAGAGATACGCAGTATTTT.